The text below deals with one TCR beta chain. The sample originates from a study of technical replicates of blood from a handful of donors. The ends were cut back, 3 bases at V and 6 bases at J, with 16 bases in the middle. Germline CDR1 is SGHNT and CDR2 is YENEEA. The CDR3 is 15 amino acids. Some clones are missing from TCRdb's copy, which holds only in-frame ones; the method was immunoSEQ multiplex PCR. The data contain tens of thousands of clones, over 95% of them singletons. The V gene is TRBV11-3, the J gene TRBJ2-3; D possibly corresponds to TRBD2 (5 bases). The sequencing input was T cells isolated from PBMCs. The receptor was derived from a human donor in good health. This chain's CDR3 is CASSFGIAPTDTQYF. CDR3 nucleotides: TGTGCCAGCAGCTTCGGGATAGCCCCCACTGATACGCAGTATTTT.